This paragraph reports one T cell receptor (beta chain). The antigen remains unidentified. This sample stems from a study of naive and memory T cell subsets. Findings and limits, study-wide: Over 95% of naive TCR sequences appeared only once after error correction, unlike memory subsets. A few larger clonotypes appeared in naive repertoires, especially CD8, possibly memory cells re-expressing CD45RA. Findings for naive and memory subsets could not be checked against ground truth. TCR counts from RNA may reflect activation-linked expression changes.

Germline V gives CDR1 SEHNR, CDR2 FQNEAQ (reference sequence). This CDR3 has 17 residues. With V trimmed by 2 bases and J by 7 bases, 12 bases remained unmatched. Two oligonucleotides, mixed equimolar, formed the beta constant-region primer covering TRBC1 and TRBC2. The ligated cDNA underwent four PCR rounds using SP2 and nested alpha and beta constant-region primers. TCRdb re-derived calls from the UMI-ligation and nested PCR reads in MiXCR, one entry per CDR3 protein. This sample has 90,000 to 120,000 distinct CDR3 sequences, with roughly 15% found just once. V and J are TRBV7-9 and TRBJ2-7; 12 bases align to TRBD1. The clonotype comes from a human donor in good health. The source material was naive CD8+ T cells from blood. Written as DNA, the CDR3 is TGTGCCAGCAGCTTAACCGGGGACAGGGGGCTTTTGGAGGAGCAGTACTTC. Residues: CASSLTGDRGLLEEQYF.